This TCR beta chain was documented in a study of cytomegalovirus exposure and HLA in healthy donors. Study-level results: Later, TCR association rates were found to vary by HLA locus, highest for DRB1 and lowest for HLA-C.

The PCR used 60 Vbeta and 13 Jbeta primers. This table comes from immunoSEQ multiplex PCR, and its TCRdb copy is limited to in-frame clones, with some not included. The table has roughly 100,000 clones, roughly 60% seen once; the top ten hold approximately 4.3%. CDR3 length: 12 residues. Germline V CDR1 and CDR2: SEHNR, FQNEAQ (reference sequence). With V trimmed by 6 bases and J by 5 bases, 0 bases remained unmatched. Concerning this clone itself: Its antigen is unidentified.

This sequence originates from a human donor in good health. The genes are TRBV7-9 and TRBJ2-5, with 10 bases identical to TRBD2. Input material: PBMCs. CDR3 coding DNA: TGTGCCAGCAGTAGCGGGAGGGAGACCCAGTACTTC. This encodes CASSSGRETQYF.